One sample yielded the 20 T cell receptor beta chains listed below, sequenced in a study of identical twins. TCRdb fed the 5' RACE reads into MiXCR, producing one record per CDR3 protein. The sample records around 490,000 distinct CDR3 sequences, roughly an eighth being singletons. In addition, the sample was reused for a study of yellow fever vaccine responses in identical twins.

The source material was CD4+ T cells sorted from blood. These receptors were obtained from a woman between 18 and 30 years old in good health.

The gene calls are TRBV4-3 and TRBJ2-1; 7 bases are a match to TRBD2. CDR3 length equals 16 residues. The trim removed 0 bases at V and 6 bases at J, leaving 8 bases unmatched. CDR1 LGHNA and CDR2 YSLEER come from the germline V gene. CDR3 in amino acids: CASSQDRGRVRNEQFF. DNA of the CDR3: TGCGCCAGCAGCCAAGATCGGGGGAGGGTTCGCAATGAGCAGTTCTTC.

V and J are TRBV20-1 and TRBJ2-7; D uncertain. The CDR3 extends over 11 amino acids. The V end lost 1 base, the J end lost 5 bases, and 6 bases lay between the germline ends. CDR1 is DFQATT, CDR2 SNEGSKA, per germline (reference sequence). The CDR3 DNA reads TGCAGTGCTAGAGTTATTAACGAGCAGTACTTC. This sequence encodes CSARVINEQYF.

This clonotype was picked up many times. This chain joins TRBV4-1 and TRBJ2-7; 8 bases fit TRBD1. This CDR3 comprises 15 residues. Germline trimming cut 0 bases from V and 3 bases from J; bases unmatched to any gene: 4. CDR1 and CDR2 from the germline V gene are MGHRA and YSYEKL. This chain's CDR3 is CASSQELTGVYEQYF. CDR3 in DNA: TGCGCCAGCAGCCAAGAATTGACAGGGGTCTACGAGCAGTACTTC.

This clonotype was seen a few times. The chain couples TRBV3-1 to TRBJ2-7; either TRBD1 or TRBD2 may fit D (5 bases each). CDR1 is LGHDT, CDR2 YNNKEL, per germline (reference sequence). Between the trimmed V and J ends, which lost 4 bases and 5 bases, there was a span of 18 bases. The CDR3 sequence is 15 residues long. CDR3 sequence (DNA): TGTGCCAGCAGCCCGCTTGGGGACCGCTTCGACGAGCAGTACTTC. This translates into CASSPLGDRFDEQYF.

This clonotype was found a few times. The chain employs TRBV7-2 and TRBJ2-5; D call uncertain. The CDR3 has 12 residues. Per germline, CDR1 SGHTA and CDR2 FQGNSA. V lost 5 bases, J lost 5 bases, and 9 bases lay in between. The CDR3 loop is CASSHARETQYF. As DNA, the CDR3 is TGTGCCAGCAGCCATGCCCGTGAGACCCAGTACTTC.

The rearrangement links TRBV6-2 or TRBV6-3 to TRBJ2-2; D ambiguous. Trimming removed 7 bases at V and 11 bases at J, with 11 bases between. From germline, CDR1 is MNHEY and CDR2 SVGEGT. The CDR3 sequence is 11 residues long. The CDR3 nucleotides read TGTGCCAGCACACGGGCATTAGAGCTGTTTTTT. Translated, it gives CASTRALELFF.

A few counts support this clonotype. This chain connects TRBV5-1 to TRBJ2-7, with D perhaps TRBD1 or TRBD2 (5 bases each). The CDR3 loop spans 15 amino acids. Trimming removed 0 bases at V and 7 bases at J, with 17 bases between. Germline CDR1 reads SGHRS; CDR2 reads YFSETQ. CDR3: CASSLAGTGRREQYF. The CDR3, as DNA: TGCGCCAGCAGCTTGGCCGGGACGGGCAGGAGAGAGCAGTACTTC. Full variable domain (missing parts from reference TRBV5-1 and TRBJ2-7): KAGVTQTPRYLIKTRGQQVTLSCSPISGHRSVSWYQQTPGQGLQFLFEYFSETQRNKGNFPGRFSGRQFSNSRSEMNVSTLELGDSALYLCASSLAGTGRREQYFGPGTRLTVT.

The chain uses TRBV2 and TRBJ1-4, with 11 bases that match TRBD1. Germline V gene lookup returns CDR1 SNHLY and CDR2 FYNNEI. With V trimmed by 3 bases and J by 14 bases, 8 bases remained unmatched. CDR3 length: 14 residues. CDR3 region: CASSDSGTGGNLFF. The CDR3 nucleotides read TGTGCCAGCAGTGATTCCGGGACAGGGGGTAATCTGTTTTTT.

This clonotype was found a few times. V gene TRBV28 combines with J gene TRBJ2-3; 14 bases map to TRBD2. The CDR3 has 17 residues. Germline V CDR1 and CDR2: MDHEN, SYDVKM. With V trimmed by 2 bases and J by 8 bases, 9 bases remained unmatched. The CDR3: CASSLAGTSGSQGTQYF. The CDR3 DNA is TGTGCCAGCAGTTTAGCGGGGACTAGCGGGAGCCAGGGTACGCAGTATTTT.

The rearrangement links TRBV3-1 to TRBJ2-1, with 8 bases that match TRBD2. J gave up 2 bases and V 1 base, and 1 base lay outside the gene matches. This CDR3 is built from 15 residues. CDR1 is LGHDT and CDR2 is YNNKEL in the germline V gene (reference sequence). The CDR3 here is CASSQVRGAYNEQFF. For the CDR3, the DNA is TGTGCCAGCAGCCAAGTGCGGGGGGCCTACAATGAGCAGTTCTTC.

This clonotype has more than one count but fewer than ten. A read error may account for a junction end that differs from germline. This chain joins TRBV7-7 and TRBJ2-3; D is possibly TRBD2 (5 bases). In germline, CDR1 is SSHAT, CDR2 FNYEAQ (reference sequence). CDR3 length: 14 residues. CDR3 nucleotides: TGTGCTAGCAGCTTGACCCCCTCGGGGGATACGCAGTATTTT. It translates to CASSLTPSGDTQYF.

This clonotype was seen more than once but under ten times. The chain links TRBV6-1 to TRBJ1-2; 8 bases match TRBD1. The germline gives CDR1 MNHNS, CDR2 SASEGT. Trimming at V came to 5 bases and at J to 7 bases, leaving 18 bases not matched to a gene. There are 17 residues in the CDR3. Here the CDR3 DNA reads TGTGCCAGCAGTCCAACCATCACAGGGGGAGGTCTAACTGGCTACACCTTC. Protein: CASSPTITGGGLTGYTF.

This rearrangement joins TRBV9 to TRBJ2-6; D unresolved. This CDR3 is built from 15 residues. V dropped 0 bases and J dropped 2 bases, with 6 bases sitting between them. In germline, CDR1 is SGDLS, CDR2 YYNGEE. This CDR3 reads CASSVEQPGANVLTF. The CDR3 DNA sequence: TGTGCCAGCAGCGTAGAGCAGCCTGGGGCCAACGTCCTGACTTTC.

This clonotype was recorded a few times. The rearrangement links TRBV5-1 to TRBJ2-3, with 7 bases lining up with TRBD1. The CDR3 sequence is 16 residues long. The V and J ends lost 4 bases and 3 bases, in that order; junction bases with no gene match: 11. Germline CDR1 and CDR2: SGHRS and YFSETQ. The CDR3 DNA sequence: TGCGCCAGCAGCCGACACCAGGGGGTTGGGACAGATACGCAGTATTTT. Residues: CASSRHQGVGTDTQYF.

J is TRBJ2-1 and V is TRBV27; the D gene is possibly TRBD2 (6 bases). Germline V gene lookup returns CDR1 MNHEY and CDR2 SMNVEV (reference sequence). The germline V and J ends were trimmed by 2 bases and 6 bases, with 17 bases remaining between them. This CDR3 is built from 16 residues. The CDR3 bases are TGTGCCAGCAGTTTACTCCCCTCAGCGGGCCGCAATGAGCAGTTCTTC. It codes for CASSLLPSAGRNEQFF.

This chain connects TRBV24-1 to TRBJ2-1; 7 positions agree with TRBD2. Trimming cost V 2 bases and J 1 base; bases outside gene matches: 10. Germline V gene sequence: CDR1 KGHDR, CDR2 SFDVKD. CDR3 length: 18 amino acids. The CDR3 nucleotides read TGTGCCACCAGTGATTCGTCCCCGGGACTACAATCCTACAATGAGCAGTTCTTC. The encoded protein is CATSDSSPGLQSYNEQFF.

This clonotype came up many times. The chain is built from TRBV7-2 and TRBJ1-4; TRBD1 agrees at 7 bases. This CDR3 has 14 residues. Germline CDR1 SGHTA, CDR2 FQGNSA. With 5 bases clipped from V and 4 bases from J, the junction kept 4 bases outside the gene matches. CDR3 protein: CASSRGQINEKLFF. The CDR3 bases are TGTGCCAGCAGCAGGGGACAGATTAATGAAAAACTGTTTTTT.

Only a few counts were recorded for this clonotype. The rearrangement joins TRBV20-1 to TRBJ1-5; D gene unclear. CDR1 and CDR2 from the germline V gene are DFQATT and SNEGSKA (reference sequence). V lost 5 bases and J 6 bases, leaving 17 bases between the germline ends. The CDR3 extends over 14 amino acids. CDR3 region: CSAVQAPGGQPQHF. For the CDR3, the DNA is TGCAGTGCTGTCCAGGCCCCCGGAGGTCAGCCCCAGCATTTT.

V is TRBV15 and J is TRBJ2-3; 11 positions match TRBD2. Trimming removed 0 bases from V and 5 bases from J; junction bases left unmatched: 7. The CDR3 has 17 residues. Per germline, CDR1 LNHNV and CDR2 YYDKDF (reference sequence). CDR3 coding DNA: TGTGCCACCAGCAGAGATCTAGCGGGGGGCCAGGGAGATACGCAGTATTTT. This sequence encodes CATSRDLAGGQGDTQYF.

This clonotype was observed at least ten times. The chain employs TRBV2 and TRBJ2-3, with 9 positions matching TRBD2. Germline-derived CDR1 and CDR2 are SNHLY and FYNNEI. Losses at the gene ends were 6 bases for V and 0 bases for J; bases not matched to a gene: 10. The CDR3 runs 17 residues. The CDR3 reads CASRSTSGSTSTDTQYF. The CDR3, as DNA: TGTGCCAGCAGATCGACTAGCGGAAGCACTAGCACAGATACGCAGTATTTT.